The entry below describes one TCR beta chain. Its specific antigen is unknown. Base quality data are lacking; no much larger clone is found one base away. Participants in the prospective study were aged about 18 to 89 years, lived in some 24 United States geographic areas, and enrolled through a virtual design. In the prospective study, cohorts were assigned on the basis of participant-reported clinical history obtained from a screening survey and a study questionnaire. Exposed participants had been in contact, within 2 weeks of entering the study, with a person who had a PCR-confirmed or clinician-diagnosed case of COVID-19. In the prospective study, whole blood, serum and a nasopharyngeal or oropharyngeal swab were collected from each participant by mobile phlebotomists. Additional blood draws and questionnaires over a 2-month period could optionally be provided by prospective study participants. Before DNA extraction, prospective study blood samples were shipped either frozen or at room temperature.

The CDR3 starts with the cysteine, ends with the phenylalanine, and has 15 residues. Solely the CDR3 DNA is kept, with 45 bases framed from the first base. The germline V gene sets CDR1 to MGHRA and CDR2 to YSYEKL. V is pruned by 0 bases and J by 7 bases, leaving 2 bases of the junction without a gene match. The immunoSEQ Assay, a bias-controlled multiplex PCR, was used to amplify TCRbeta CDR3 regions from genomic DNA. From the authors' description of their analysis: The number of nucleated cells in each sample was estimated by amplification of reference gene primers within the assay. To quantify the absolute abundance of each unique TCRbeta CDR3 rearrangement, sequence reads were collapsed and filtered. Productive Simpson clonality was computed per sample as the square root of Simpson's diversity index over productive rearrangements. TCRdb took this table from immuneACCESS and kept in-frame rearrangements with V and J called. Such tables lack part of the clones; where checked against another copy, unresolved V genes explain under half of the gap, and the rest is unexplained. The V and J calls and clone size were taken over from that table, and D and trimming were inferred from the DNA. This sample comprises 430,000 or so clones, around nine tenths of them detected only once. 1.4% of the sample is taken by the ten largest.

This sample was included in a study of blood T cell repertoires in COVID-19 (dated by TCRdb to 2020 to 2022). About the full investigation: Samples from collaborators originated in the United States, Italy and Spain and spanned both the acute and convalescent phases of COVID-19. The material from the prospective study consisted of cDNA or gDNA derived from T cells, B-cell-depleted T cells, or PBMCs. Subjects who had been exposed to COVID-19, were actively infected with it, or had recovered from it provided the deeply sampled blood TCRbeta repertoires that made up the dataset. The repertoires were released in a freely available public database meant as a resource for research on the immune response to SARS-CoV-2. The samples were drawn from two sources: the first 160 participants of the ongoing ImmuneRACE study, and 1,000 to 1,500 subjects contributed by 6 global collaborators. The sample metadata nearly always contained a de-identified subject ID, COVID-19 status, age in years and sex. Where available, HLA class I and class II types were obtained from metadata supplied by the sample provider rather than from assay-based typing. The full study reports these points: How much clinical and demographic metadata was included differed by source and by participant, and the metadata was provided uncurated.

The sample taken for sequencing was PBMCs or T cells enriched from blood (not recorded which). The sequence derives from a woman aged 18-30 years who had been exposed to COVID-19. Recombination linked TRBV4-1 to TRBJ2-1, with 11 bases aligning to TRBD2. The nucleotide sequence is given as TGCGCCAGCAGCCAAGACTGGACTAGCGGGAATGAGCAGTTCTTC. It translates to CASSQDWTSGNEQFF.